This TCR beta chain was obtained from a study of brain T cells in children with intractable seizures. Study results and caveats: Absence of clones before surgery may stem from lower sequencing depth. HCMV serostatus was not known, and viral specificity came from CDR3 similarity only.

Sequencing was limited to surgery cases with top T cell transcript signatures in brain tissue. Before surgery, patients took at least one anti-epileptic drug. Worth noting for this clone: The antigen remains undetermined.

V was shortened by 2 bases and J by 1 base, with 11 bases between the two germline ends. CDR1 is SEHNR, CDR2 FQNEAQ, per germline (reference sequence). There are 16 residues in the CDR3. Assay used: immunoSEQ multiplex PCR; TCRdb lists only in-frame clones, some missing. The sample holds approximately 110,000 clones, around 94% seen once. The rearrangement links TRBV7-9 to TRBJ2-2; TRBD2 might be the D (5 bases). The input for sequencing was peripheral blood, taken at surgery. This TCR derives from a boy under two years old with hemimegalencephaly and intractable seizures. The CDR3 reads CASSLNASRNTGELFF. In nucleotides, the CDR3 is TGTGCCAGCAGCTTAAATGCTAGCAGGAACACCGGGGAGCTGTTTTTT.